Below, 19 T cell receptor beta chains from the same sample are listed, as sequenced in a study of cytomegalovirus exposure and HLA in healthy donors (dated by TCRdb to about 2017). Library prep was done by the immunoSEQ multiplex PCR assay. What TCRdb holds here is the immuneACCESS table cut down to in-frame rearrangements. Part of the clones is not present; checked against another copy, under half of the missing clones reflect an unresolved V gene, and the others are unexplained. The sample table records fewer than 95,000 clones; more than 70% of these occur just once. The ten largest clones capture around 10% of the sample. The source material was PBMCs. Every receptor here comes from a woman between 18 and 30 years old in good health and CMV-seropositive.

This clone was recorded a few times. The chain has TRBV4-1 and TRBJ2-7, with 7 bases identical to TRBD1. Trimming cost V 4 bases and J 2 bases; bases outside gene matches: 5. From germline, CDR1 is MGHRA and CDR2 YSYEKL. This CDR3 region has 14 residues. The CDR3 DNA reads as TGCGCCAGCAGCCGAGACAGGGAACCCTACGAGCAGTACTTC. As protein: CASSRDREPYEQYF.

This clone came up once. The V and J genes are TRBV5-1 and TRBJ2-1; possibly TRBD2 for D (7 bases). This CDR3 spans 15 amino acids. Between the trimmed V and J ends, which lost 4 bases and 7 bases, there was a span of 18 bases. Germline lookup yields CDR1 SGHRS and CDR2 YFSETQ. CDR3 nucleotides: TGCGCCAGCAGCCCGTCCGGGGGGCCTCGAAATGAGCAGTTCTTC. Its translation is CASSPSGGPRNEQFF.

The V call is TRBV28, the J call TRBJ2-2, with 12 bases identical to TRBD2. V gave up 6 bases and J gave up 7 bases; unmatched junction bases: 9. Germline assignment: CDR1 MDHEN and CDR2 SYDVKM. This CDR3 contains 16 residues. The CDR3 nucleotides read TGTGCCAGCAGCCTTCTTCTAGCGGGGGGGAACGGGGAGCTGTTTTTT. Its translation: CASSLLLAGGNGELFF.

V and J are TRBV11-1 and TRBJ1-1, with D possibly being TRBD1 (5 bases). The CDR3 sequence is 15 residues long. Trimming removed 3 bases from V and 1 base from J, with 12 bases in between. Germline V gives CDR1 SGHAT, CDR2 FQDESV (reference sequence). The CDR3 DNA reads TGTGCCAGCAGCTTTTGGCAGGGCGCGAACACTGAAGCTTTCTTT. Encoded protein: CASSFWQGANTEAFF. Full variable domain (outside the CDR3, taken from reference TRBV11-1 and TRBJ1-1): EAEVAQSPRYKITEKSQAVAFWCDPISGHATLYWYRQILGQGPELLVQFQDESVVDDSQLPKDRFSAERLKGVDSTLKIQPAELGDSAMYLCASSFWQGANTEAFFGQGTRLTVV.

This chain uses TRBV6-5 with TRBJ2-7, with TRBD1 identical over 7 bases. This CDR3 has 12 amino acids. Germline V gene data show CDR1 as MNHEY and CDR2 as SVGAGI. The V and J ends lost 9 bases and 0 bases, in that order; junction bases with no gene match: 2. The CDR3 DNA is TGTGCCAGTGGACAGGACTCCTACGAGCAGTACTTC. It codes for CASGQDSYEQYF.

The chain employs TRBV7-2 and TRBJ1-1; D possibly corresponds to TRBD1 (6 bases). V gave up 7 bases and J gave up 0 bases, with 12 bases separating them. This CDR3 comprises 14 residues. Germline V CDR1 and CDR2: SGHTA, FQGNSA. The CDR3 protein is CASTRGDMNTEAFF. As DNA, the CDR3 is TGTGCCAGCACCCGGGGGGACATGAACACTGAAGCTTTCTTT. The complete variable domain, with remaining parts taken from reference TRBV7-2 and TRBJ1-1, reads GAGVSQSPSNKVTEKGKDVELRCDPISGHTALYWYRQSLGQGLEFLIYFQGNSAPDKSGLPSDRFSAERTGGSVSTLTIQRTQQEDSAVYLCASTRGDMNTEAFFGQGTRLTVV.

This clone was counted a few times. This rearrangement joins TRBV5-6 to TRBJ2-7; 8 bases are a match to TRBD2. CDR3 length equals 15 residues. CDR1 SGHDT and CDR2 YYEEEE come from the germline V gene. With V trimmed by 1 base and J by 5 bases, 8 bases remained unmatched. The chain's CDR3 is CASSLIIRGGHEQYF. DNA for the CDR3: TGTGCCAGCAGCTTGATAATACGGGGGGGCCACGAGCAGTACTTC. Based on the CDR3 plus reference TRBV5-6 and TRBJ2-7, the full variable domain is DAGVTQSPTHLIKTRGQQVTLRCSPKSGHDTVSWYQQALGQGPQFIFQYYEEEERQRGNFPDRFSGHQFPNYSSELNVNALLLGDSALYLCASSLIIRGGHEQYFGPGTRLTVT.

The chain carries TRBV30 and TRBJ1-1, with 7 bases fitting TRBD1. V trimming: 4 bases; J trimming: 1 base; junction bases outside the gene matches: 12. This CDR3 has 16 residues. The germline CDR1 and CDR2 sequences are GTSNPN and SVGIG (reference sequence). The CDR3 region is CAWNDPGQSENTEAFF. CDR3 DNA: TGTGCCTGGAACGATCCGGGACAGAGCGAGAACACTGAAGCTTTCTTT.

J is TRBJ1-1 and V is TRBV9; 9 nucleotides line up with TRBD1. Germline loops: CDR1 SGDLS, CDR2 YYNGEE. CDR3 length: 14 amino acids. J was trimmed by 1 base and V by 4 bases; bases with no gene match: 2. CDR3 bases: TGTGCCAGCAGCTCGGACAGGGGGAACACTGAAGCTTTCTTT. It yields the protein CASSSDRGNTEAFF.

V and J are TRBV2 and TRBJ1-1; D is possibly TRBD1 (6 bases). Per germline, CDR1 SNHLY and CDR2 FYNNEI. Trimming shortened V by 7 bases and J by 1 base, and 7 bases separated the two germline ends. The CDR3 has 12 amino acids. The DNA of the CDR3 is TGTGCCAGCATACAGGGGAACACTGAAGCTTTCTTT. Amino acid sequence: CASIQGNTEAFF.

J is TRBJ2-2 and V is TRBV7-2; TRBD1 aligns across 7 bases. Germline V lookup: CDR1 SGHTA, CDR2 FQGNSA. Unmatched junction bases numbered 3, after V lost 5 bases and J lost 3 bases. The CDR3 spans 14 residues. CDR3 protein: CASSIDRDTGELFF. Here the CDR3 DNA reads TGTGCCAGCAGCATCGACAGGGACACCGGGGAGCTGTTTTTT.

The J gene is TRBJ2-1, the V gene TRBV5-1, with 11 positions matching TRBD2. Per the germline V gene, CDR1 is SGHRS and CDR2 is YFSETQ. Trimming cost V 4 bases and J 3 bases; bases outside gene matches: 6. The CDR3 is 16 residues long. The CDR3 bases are TGCGCCAGCAGCGCCGACACTAGCGGGGGCTACAATGAGCAGTTCTTC. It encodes CASSADTSGGYNEQFF.

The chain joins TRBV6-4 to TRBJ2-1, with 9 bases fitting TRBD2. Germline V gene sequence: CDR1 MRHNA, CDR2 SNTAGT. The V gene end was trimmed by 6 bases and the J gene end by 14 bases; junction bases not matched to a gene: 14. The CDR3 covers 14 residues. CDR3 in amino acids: CASSPWDSGGPKFF. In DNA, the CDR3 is TGTGCCAGCAGCCCGTGGGATAGCGGGGGACCGAAGTTCTTC.

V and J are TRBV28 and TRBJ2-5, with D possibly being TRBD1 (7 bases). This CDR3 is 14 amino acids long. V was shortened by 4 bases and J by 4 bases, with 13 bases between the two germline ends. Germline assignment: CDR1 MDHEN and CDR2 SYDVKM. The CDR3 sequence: CASSYRQGGETQYF. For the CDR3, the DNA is TGTGCCAGCAGTTACCGACAGGGAGGAGAGACCCAGTACTTC.

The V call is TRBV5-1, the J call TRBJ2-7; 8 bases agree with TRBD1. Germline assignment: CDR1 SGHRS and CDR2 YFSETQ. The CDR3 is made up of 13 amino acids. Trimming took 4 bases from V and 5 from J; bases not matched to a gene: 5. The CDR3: CASSGQGGHEQYF. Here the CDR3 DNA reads TGCGCCAGCAGCGGACAGGGAGGTCACGAGCAGTACTTC.

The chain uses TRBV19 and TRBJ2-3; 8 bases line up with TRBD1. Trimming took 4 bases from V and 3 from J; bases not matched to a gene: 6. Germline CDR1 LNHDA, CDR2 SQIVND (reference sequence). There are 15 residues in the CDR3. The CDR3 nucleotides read TGTGCCAGTAGTACGGGACAGGATTATACAGATACGCAGTATTTT. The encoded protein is CASSTGQDYTDTQYF.

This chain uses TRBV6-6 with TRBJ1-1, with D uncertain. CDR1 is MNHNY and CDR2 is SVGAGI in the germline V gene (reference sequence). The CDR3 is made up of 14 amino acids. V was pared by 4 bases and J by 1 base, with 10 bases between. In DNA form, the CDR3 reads TGTGCCAGCAGTTCCACAGTGGAGAACACTGAAGCTTTCTTT. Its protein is CASSSTVENTEAFF.

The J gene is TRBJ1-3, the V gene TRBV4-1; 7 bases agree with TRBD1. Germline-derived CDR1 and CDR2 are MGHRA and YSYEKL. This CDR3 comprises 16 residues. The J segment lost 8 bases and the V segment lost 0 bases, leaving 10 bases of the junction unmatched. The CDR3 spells CASSQDSRGRGDTIYF. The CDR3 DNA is TGCGCCAGCAGCCAAGATTCGAGGGGGCGCGGGGACACCATATATTTT.

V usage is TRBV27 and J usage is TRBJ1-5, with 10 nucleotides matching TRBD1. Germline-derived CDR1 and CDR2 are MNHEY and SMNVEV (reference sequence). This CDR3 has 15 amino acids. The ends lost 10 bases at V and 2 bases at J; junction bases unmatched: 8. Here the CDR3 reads CATRTGGLRNQPQHF. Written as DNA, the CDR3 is TGTGCCACCAGGACAGGGGGGTTGCGCAATCAGCCCCAGCATTTT.